The 3 T cell receptor beta chains below were found in one sample sequenced in a study of regulatory T cells in long-lasting Graves disease. As for time point: persistent/refractory GD, antithyroid drugs over 5 years with positive TRAb. The TCR library was prepared using RNA isolated from PBMCs. The authors built TCR beta libraries using iRepertoire HTBI primers and Arm-PCR of CDR3 regions. TCRdb reanalysed the multiplex PCR reads using MiXCR and keeps one entry per CDR3 protein. The profile shows 650,000 to 700,000 distinct CDR3 sequences, about 30% of them singletons. Sequences were derived from peripheral blood mononuclear cells (PBMCs), sampled when the disease was refractory, from a patient treated with antithyroid drugs. The receptors come from a female donor with Graves disease.

This rearrangement joins TRBV5-1 to TRBJ2-4; TRBD1 matches 9 bases. V was clipped by 4 bases and J by 8 bases; unmatched bases: 10. CDR1 is SGHRS, CDR2 YFSETQ, per germline. The CDR3 sequence is 15 residues long. The CDR3 coding sequence is TGCGCCAGCAGCCCGGGATCGGGACAGGGATACATTCAGTACTTC. Its translation: CASSPGSGQGYIQYF.

The table lists this clonotype with many counts. Sequence at one end of the junction differs from germline and may be a read error. The V gene is TRBV11-2, the J gene TRBJ2-7, with 7 bases aligning to TRBD1. Per germline, CDR1 SGHAT and CDR2 FQNNGV. This CDR3 contains 12 residues. CDR3 in amino acids: CASSPTGQDLFF. CDR3 sequence (DNA): TGTGCCAGCAGCCCCACCGGACAGGACCTGTTCTTC. Full variable domain (outside the CDR3, taken from reference TRBV11-2 and TRBJ2-7): EAGVAQSPRYKIIEKRQSVAFWCNPISGHATLYWYQQILGQGPKLLIQFQNNGVVDDSQLPKDRFSAERLKGVDSTLKIQPAKLEDSAVYLCASSPTGQDLFFGPGTRLTVT.

The CDR3 loop reads CASSEITGANSPLHF. CDR3 in DNA: TGTGCCAGCAGTGAGATAACAGGGGCGAATTCACCCCTCCACTTT. The J gene is TRBJ1-6, the V gene TRBV6-1; 7 nucleotides match TRBD1. The V and J ends lost 3 bases and 7 bases, in that order; junction bases with no gene match: 6. The CDR3 is 15 amino acids. Germline CDR1 MNHNS, CDR2 SASEGT.